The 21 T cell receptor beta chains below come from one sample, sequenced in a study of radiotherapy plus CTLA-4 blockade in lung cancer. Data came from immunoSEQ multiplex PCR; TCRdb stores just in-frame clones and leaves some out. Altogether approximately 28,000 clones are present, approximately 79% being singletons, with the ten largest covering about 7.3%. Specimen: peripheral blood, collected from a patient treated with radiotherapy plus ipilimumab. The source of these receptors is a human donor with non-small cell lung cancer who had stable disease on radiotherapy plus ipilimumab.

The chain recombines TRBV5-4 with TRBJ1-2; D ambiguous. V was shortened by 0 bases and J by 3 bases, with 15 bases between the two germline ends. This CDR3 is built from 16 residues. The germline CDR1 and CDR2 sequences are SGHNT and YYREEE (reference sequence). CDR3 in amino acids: CASSLGLALRDYGYTF. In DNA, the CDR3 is TGTGCCAGCAGCTTGGGCTTGGCCCTACGGGACTATGGCTACACCTTC. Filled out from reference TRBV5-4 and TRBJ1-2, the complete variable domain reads ETGVTQSPTHLIKTRGQQVTLRCSSQSGHNTVSWYQQALGQGPQFIFQYYREEENGRGNFPPRFSGLQFPNYSSELNVNALELDDSALYLCASSLGLALRDYGYTFGSGTRLTVV.

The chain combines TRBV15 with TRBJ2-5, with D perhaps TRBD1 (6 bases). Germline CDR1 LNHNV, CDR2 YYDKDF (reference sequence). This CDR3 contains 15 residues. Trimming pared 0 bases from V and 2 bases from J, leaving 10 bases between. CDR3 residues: CATSREDSTQETQYF. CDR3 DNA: TGTGCCACCAGCAGAGAGGACAGTACACAAGAGACCCAGTACTTC.

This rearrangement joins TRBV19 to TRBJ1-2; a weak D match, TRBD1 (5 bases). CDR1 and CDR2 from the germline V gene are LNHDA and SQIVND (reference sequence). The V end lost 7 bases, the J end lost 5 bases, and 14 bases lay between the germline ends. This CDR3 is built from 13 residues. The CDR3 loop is CASTPRTFYGYTF. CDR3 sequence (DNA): TGTGCCAGTACCCCCCGGACATTTTATGGCTACACCTTC.

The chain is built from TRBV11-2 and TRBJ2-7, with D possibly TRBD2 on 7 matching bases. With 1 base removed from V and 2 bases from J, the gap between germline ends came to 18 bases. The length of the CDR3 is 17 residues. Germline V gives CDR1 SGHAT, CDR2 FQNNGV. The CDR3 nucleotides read TGTGCCAGCAGCTTAGGTGGGGTGCGGGGGCCCACCTACGAGCAGTACTTC. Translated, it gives CASSLGGVRGPTYEQYF.

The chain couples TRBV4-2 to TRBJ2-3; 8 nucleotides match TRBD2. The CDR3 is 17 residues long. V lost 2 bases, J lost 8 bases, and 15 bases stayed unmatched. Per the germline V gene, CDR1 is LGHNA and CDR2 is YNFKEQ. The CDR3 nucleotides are TGTGCCAGCAGCCAACCGAGCGGGGGCCCCGGGGTAGTTACGCAGTATTTT. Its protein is CASSQPSGGPGVVTQYF.

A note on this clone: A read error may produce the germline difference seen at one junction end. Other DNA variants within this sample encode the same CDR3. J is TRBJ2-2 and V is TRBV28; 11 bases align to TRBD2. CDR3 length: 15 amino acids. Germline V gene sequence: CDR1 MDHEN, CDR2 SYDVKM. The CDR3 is CASLSGGENTGELFF. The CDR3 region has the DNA TGCGCCAGTCTTAGCGGGGGGGAGAACACCGGGGAGCTGTTTTTT.

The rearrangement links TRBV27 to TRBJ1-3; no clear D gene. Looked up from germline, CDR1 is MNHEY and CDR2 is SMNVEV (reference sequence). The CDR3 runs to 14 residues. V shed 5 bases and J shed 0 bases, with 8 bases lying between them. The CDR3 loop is CASSERRSGNTIYF. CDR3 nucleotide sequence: TGTGCCAGCAGTGAACGGCGCTCTGGAAACACCATATATTTT.

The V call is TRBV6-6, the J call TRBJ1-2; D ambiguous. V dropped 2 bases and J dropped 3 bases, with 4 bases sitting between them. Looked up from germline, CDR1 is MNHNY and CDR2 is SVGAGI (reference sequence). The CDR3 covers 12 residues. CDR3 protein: CASSYTDYGYTF. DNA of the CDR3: TGTGCCAGCAGTTACACAGACTATGGCTACACCTTC.

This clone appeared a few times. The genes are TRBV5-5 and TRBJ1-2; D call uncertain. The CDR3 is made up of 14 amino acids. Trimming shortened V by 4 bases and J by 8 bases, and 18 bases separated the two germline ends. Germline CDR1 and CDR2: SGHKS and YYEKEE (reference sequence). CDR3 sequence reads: CASSIARAGGGYTF. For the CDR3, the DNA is TGTGCCAGCAGCATCGCCCGAGCCGGTGGGGGCTACACCTTC.

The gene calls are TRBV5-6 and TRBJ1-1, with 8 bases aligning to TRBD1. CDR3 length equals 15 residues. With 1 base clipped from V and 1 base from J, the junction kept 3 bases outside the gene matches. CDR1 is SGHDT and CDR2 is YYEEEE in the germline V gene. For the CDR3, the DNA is TGTGCCAGCAGCTTGAGGGACAGGACGAACACTGAAGCTTTCTTT. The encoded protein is CASSLRDRTNTEAFF.

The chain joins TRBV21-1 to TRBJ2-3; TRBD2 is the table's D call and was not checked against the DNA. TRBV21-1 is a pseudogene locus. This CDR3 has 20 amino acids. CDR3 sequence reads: CASSIRLAGGYYHRTDTQYF. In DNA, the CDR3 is TGTGCCAGCAGCATACGACTAGCGGGGGGCTACTACCACCGTACAGATACGCAGTATTTT.

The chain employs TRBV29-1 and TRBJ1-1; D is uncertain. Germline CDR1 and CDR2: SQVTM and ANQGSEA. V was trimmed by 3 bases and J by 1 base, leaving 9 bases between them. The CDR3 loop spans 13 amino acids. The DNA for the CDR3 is TGCAGCGTTGACATGACGGGGAACACTGAAGCTTTCTTT. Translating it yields CSVDMTGNTEAFF. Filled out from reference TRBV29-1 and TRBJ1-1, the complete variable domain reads SAVISQKPSRDICQRGTSLTIQCQVDSQVTMMFWYRQQPGQSLTLIATANQGSEATYESGFVIDKFPISRPNLTFSTLTVSNMSPEDSSIYLCSVDMTGNTEAFFGQGTRLTVV.

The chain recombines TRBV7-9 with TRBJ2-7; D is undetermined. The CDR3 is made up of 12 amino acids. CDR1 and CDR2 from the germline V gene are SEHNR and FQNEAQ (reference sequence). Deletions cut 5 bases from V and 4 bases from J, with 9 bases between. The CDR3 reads CASSTNGYEQYF. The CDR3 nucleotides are TGTGCCAGCAGCACTAACGGTTACGAGCAGTACTTC. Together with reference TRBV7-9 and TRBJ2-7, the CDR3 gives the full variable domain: DTGVSQNPRHKITKRGQNVTFRCDPISEHNRLYWYRQTLGQGPEFLTYFQNEAQLEKSRLLSDRFSAERPKGSFSTLEIQRTEQGDSAMYLCASSTNGYEQYFGPGTRLTVT.

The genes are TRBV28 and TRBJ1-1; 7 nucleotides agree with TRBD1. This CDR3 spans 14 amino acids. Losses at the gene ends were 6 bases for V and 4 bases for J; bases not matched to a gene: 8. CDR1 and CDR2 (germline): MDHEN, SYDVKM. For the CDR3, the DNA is TGTGCCAGCAGAACTTCTTCAGGGGGCACTGAAGCTTTCTTT. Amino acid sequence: CASRTSSGGTEAFF.

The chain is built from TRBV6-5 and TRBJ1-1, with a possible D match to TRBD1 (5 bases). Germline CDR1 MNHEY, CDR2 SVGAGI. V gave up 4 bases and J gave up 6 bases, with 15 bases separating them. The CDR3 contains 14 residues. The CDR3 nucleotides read TGTGCCAGCAGTTTCAGGGAGGTGGGCGCTGAAGCTTTCTTT. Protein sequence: CASSFREVGAEAFF.

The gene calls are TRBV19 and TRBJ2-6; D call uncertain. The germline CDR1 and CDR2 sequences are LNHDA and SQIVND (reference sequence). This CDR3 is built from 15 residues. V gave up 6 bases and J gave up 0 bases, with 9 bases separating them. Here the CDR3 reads CASRGVYSGANVLTF. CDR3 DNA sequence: TGTGCCAGTAGGGGCGTTTACTCTGGGGCCAACGTCCTGACTTTC.

The CDR3 sequence is CASRSTGNYEQYF. DNA of the CDR3: TGTGCCAGCAGATCGACAGGCAACTACGAGCAGTACTTC. This chain uses TRBV27 with TRBJ2-7, with D tentatively TRBD1 (6 bases). The V end was cut by 6 bases, the J end by 3 bases, with 12 bases between. The CDR3 sequence is 13 residues long. Germline assignment: CDR1 MNHEY and CDR2 SMNVEV (reference sequence).

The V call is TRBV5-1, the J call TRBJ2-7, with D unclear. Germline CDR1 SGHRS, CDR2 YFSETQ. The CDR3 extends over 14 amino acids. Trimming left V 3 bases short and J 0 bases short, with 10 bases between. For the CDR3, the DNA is TGCGCCAGCAGCTCAGGTCAGCTCTCCTACGAGCAGTACTTC. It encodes CASSSGQLSYEQYF. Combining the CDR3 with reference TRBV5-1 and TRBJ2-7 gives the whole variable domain KAGVTQTPRYLIKTRGQQVTLSCSPISGHRSVSWYQQTPGQGLQFLFEYFSETQRNKGNFPGRFSGRQFSNSRSEMNVSTLELGDSALYLCASSSGQLSYEQYFGPGTRLTVT.

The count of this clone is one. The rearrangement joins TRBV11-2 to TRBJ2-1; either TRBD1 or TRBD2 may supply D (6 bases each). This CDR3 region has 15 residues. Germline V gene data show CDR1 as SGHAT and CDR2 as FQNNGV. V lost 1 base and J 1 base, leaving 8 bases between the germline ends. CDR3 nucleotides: TGTGCCAGCAGCTTAGGAGGGGGGTCCTACAATGAGCAGTTCTTC. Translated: CASSLGGGSYNEQFF.

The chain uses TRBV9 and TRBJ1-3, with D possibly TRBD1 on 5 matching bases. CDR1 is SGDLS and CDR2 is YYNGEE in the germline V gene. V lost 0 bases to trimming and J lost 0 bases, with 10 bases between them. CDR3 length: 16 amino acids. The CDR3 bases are TGTGCCAGCAGCGTAGTGGGACGGAGCTCTGGAAACACCATATATTTT. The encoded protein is CASSVVGRSSGNTIYF.

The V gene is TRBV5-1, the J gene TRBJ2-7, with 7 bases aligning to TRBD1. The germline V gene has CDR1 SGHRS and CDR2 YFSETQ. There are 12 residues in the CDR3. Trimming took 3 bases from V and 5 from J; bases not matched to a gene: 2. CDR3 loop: CASSSQGNEQYF. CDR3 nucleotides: TGCGCCAGCAGCTCACAGGGGAACGAGCAGTACTTC. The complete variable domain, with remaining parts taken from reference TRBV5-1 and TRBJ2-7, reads KAGVTQTPRYLIKTRGQQVTLSCSPISGHRSVSWYQQTPGQGLQFLFEYFSETQRNKGNFPGRFSGRQFSNSRSEMNVSTLELGDSALYLCASSSQGNEQYFGPGTRLTVT.